This T cell receptor (beta chain) was sequenced for a study of CD8 T cells in ankylosing spondylitis. Study conclusions and caveats: Reports say disease-linked clones showed up significantly more in matched ankylosing spondylitis synovial fluid. Several of the motif variants were reported before in synovial fluid and blood from reactive arthritis. Disease-linked clones had a CD8+ phenotype and relatively low frequency in peripheral blood. Roughly eight highly homologous variants made up a TCR beta motif that seemed to typify ankylosing spondylitis blood.

Remarks on this clonotype: The antigen is unknown.

The CDR3 has 14 amino acids. Between the trimmed V and J ends, which lost 7 bases and 8 bases, there was a span of 20 bases. Germline lookup yields CDR1 SNHLY and CDR2 FYNNEI. Researchers built TCR beta libraries using quantitative 5'-RACE with molecular barcodes. TCRdb passed the 5' RACE reads through MiXCR, listing each CDR3 protein once. The table lists around 140,000 distinct CDR3 sequences, 15% to 20% of them singletons. The sequence was collected from a male donor with ankylosing spondylitis. The chain uses TRBV2 and TRBJ1-2; no clear D. The sequenced material came from blood, either unsorted or a sorted T cell fraction (not recorded which). The CDR3 nucleotides read TGTGCCAGCATCCCGAGCGAGGGAGGAGAAGGCTACACCTTC. Its translation: CASIPSEGGEGYTF.